Each of the 13 T cell receptor beta chains below was sequenced from the same sample in a study of blood T cells in healthy people across ages. A J-beta primer mix and a sample-barcoded 5' primer were used in a second PCR of roughly 6 to 12 cycles. TCRdb re-analysed the 5' RACE reads in MiXCR, keeping a single row per CDR3 protein. This table has over 600,000 distinct CDR3 sequences, around 43% appearing once. What was sequenced was blood. Every receptor here comes from an elderly man in good health.

The chain carries TRBV6-6 and TRBJ2-1, with 11 bases identical to TRBD2. The CDR3 has 15 residues. The junction had 7 bases not matched to a gene; V was cut back by 0 bases and J by 12 bases. Germline-derived CDR1 and CDR2 are MNHNY and SVGAGI (reference sequence). The CDR3 here is CASSYSVSTSGGQFF. In DNA, the CDR3 is TGTGCCAGCAGTTACTCGGTCAGCACTAGCGGGGGGCAGTTCTTC.

CDR3 coding DNA: TGTGCCAGCAGCTTAAATAGAGCCCAGCAGACCCAGTACTTC. It yields the protein CASSLNRAQQTQYF. V usage is TRBV11-2 and J usage is TRBJ2-7; D remains unclear. The DNA end is a closer match to TRBJ2-5, so the J assignment may be wrong. Germline CDR1 and CDR2: SGHAT and FQNNGV. This CDR3 contains 14 residues.

CDR3 nucleotide sequence: TGTGCCAGCAGCCAAGAGGGTGGGCTACCGTGGAATGAGCAGTACTTC. This encodes CASSQEGGLPWNEQYF. The chain employs TRBV14 and TRBJ2-1; D not resolved. The DNA end is a closer match to TRBJ2-7, so the J assignment may be wrong. CDR3 size: 16 residues. Germline CDR1 reads SGHDN; CDR2 reads FVKESK.

The CDR3 DNA sequence: TGTGCCAGCGGAGGGGGGTGGGGTACGCAGTATTTT. This translates into CASGGGWGTQYF. The V gene is TRBV28, the J gene TRBJ2-3; D tentatively reads TRBD1 or TRBD2 (6 bases each). This CDR3 spans 12 amino acids. Germline loops: CDR1 MDHEN, CDR2 SYDVKM. Trimming shortened V by 8 bases and J by 8 bases, and 14 bases separated the two germline ends.

This clonotype was seen just once. This chain links TRBV27 with TRBJ2-4; TRBD1 matches at 7 bases. The J call may be incorrect, as the DNA end agrees better with TRBJ2-5. The CDR3 runs 15 residues. Germline V gives CDR1 MNHEY, CDR2 SMNVEV (reference sequence). The CDR3 nucleotides read TGTGCCAGCAGTCCGAACGACAGGGTGGTAAAGACCCAGTACTTC. Translating it yields CASSPNDRVVKTQYF.

In its sample, this clonotype was seen a few times. The V and J genes are TRBV11-2 and TRBJ2-1; D may be TRBD1 or TRBD2 (6 bases each). Trimming took 8 bases from V and 1 from J, leaving 12 bases between them. The CDR3 extends over 14 amino acids. Germline V gene data show CDR1 as SGHAT and CDR2 as FQNNGV. This CDR3 reads CASFRGGSYNEQFF. The DNA for the CDR3 is TGTGCCAGCTTCAGAGGGGGGTCCTACAATGAGCAGTTCTTC.

This chain joins TRBV15 and TRBJ1-2; D is possibly TRBD1 (6 bases). In germline, CDR1 is LNHNV, CDR2 YYDKDF (reference sequence). CDR3 length equals 15 residues. V lost 0 bases and J 6 bases, leaving 14 bases between the germline ends. The CDR3 DNA follows: TGTGCCACCAGCAGAGATTCGATAGGGGGGAATGGCTACACCTTC. Residues: CATSRDSIGGNGYTF.

The chain couples TRBV24-1 to TRBJ2-1; TRBD2 matches 11 bases. This CDR3 region has 17 residues. J was trimmed by 8 bases and V by 4 bases; bases with no gene match: 12. In germline, CDR1 is KGHDR, CDR2 SFDVKD. DNA for the CDR3: TGTGCCACCAGTGACACCGGGACTAGCGGAGCCGAGGATGAGCAGTTCTTC. As protein: CATSDTGTSGAEDEQFF.

This clonotype has more than one count but fewer than ten. The V and J genes are TRBV10-1 and TRBJ2-7; D possibly corresponds to TRBD1 (6 bases). Trimming removed 1 base from V and 7 bases from J, with 17 bases in between. This CDR3 contains 15 residues. In germline, CDR1 is WNHNN, CDR2 SYGVQD (reference sequence). The CDR3 nucleotides are TGCGCCAGCAGTGAGTTGTTGGGACATCCACGGGAGCAGTACTTC. This gives the protein CASSELLGHPREQYF.

The rearrangement links TRBV30 to TRBJ1-2, with 7 bases matching TRBD1. CDR1 is GTSNPN, CDR2 SVGIG, per germline (reference sequence). V trimming: 0 bases; J trimming: 4 bases; junction bases outside the gene matches: 8. The CDR3 contains 15 residues. The chain's CDR3 is CAWSVQAGGAYGYTF. CDR3 nucleotides: TGTGCCTGGAGTGTACAAGCAGGGGGAGCCTATGGCTACACCTTC.

This clonotype was detected once. A much larger clone differs by one base, so this may be a read error. The CDR3: CSVPLFDSSSYNEQYF. CDR3 DNA: TGCAGCGTTCCTCTCTTCGACTCAAGCTCCTACAATGAGCAGTACTTC. The J gene is TRBJ2-1, the V gene TRBV29-1; D is undetermined. Judging by the DNA end, TRBJ2-7 fits better; the J call may be wrong. The germline CDR1 and CDR2 sequences are SQVTM and ANQGSEA. There are 16 residues in the CDR3.

The chain is built from TRBV15 and TRBJ1-6; D call uncertain. The CDR3 loop spans 14 amino acids. Germline loops: CDR1 LNHNV, CDR2 YYDKDF (reference sequence). V lost 6 bases, J lost 6 bases, and 12 bases lay in between. CDR3 nucleotide sequence: TGTGCCACCAGGGCAAGGGATCTTAATTCACCCCTCCACTTT. It is translated as CATRARDLNSPLHF.

V usage is TRBV7-2 and J usage is TRBJ2-5; 8 positions agree with TRBD2. The germline gives CDR1 SGHTA, CDR2 FQGNSA. V lost 5 bases, J lost 4 bases, and 9 bases stayed unmatched. The length of the CDR3 is 15 residues. The CDR3 protein is CASSAVGGAVETQYF. CDR3 bases: TGTGCCAGCAGCGCGGTCGGGGGGGCCGTAGAGACCCAGTACTTC.